These T cell receptor beta chains were read from a single sample in a study of CXCR3-negative and CXCR3-positive naive CD8 T cells. TCRdb reanalyzed the 5' RACE reads, giving one entry per CDR3 protein sequence and no DNA. Its table records 85,000 to 90,000 distinct CDR3 sequences. Sequencing used naive CXCR3+ CD8+ T cells from blood. Receptor source: a human donor in good health. Some clones in this sample may be carry-over from other donors' samples. Both conserved end residues are part of each CDR3. The order of the fields is V gene, J gene, CDR3 protein.

TRBV4-3	TRBJ1-5	CASSQDSGLDQPQHF
TRBV16	TRBJ1-5	CASSQSTGQPQHF
TRBV9	TRBJ2-1	CASSVALAGDTPYNEQFF
TRBV6-2/TRBV6-3	TRBJ1-6	CASSSYTADPNSPLHF
TRBV20-1	TRBJ2-2	CSARGEHSTGELFF
TRBV20-1	TRBJ2-7	CSAYRGDPSYEQYF
TRBV28	TRBJ2-7	CASAPLLGANPYEQYF
TRBV2	TRBJ2-3	CASSDGRLGDTQYF
TRBV28	TRBJ1-2	CASSLKLSWQLANYGYTF
TRBV12-3/TRBV12-4	TRBJ1-1	CASSFQVNTEAFF
TRBV6-5	TRBJ2-1	CASRGGESYNEQFF
TRBV3-1	TRBJ2-1	CASSQALAGDLSSYNEQFF
TRBV20-1	TRBJ2-7	CSALPPGQGLEQYF
TRBV5-1	TRBJ2-3	CASTPGDSTDTQYF
TRBV20-1	TRBJ2-7	CSAGDSGTIYEQYF
TRBV4-1	TRBJ2-1	CASSLRLADRYNEQFF
TRBV19	TRBJ2-1	CASSIGVNEQFF